This T cell receptor (beta chain) was profiled in a study of vaccination and CD4 T cells after COVID-19. Described treatment: roughly ten-day PBMC culture with coronavirus spike peptide pools or control peptides (ViraFEST assay). Sequencing of the DNA from cultured CD4+ T cells was carried out with the Oncomine TCR Beta short-read assay. TCRdb re-called the PCR reads through MiXCR, storing one row per CDR3 protein. The sample records around 26,000 distinct CDR3 sequences, less than 80% being singletons. Trimming took off 5 bases at V and 4 bases at J, with 17 bases between the two ends. Germline CDR1 reads LNHDA; CDR2 reads SQIVND (reference sequence). CDR3 size: 15 residues. In the case of this clonotype: Its antigen is not known.

The sample comprised CD4+ T cells from blood, cultured in vitro. The chain is built from TRBV19 and TRBJ1-2; TRBD1 is a possible D gene (6 bases). The sequence was collected from a human donor who had recovered from COVID-19. CDR3 loop: CASSVAQGGGYGYTF. The CDR3 DNA is TGTGCCAGTAGTGTGGCCCAAGGGGGAGGCTATGGCTACACCTTC.